A single sample is the source of the 5 T cell receptor beta chains below, sequenced in a study of T-cell reconstitution after alpha-beta-depleted transplantation in children. TCRbeta library construction was performed incorporating unique molecular identifiers. TCRdb ran MiXCR on the PCR reads and lists one entry per CDR3 protein. The sample has a few hundred thousand distinct CDR3 sequences, 9% to 12% seen once. The input for sequencing was PBMCs from the stem cell graft donor, taken from the stem cell graft. The origin of the receptors is a human donor who donated a stem cell graft to a child with acute lymphoblastic leukemia.

In its sample, this clonotype was seen many times. This sequence joins TRBV12-3 or TRBV12-4 and TRBJ2-6, with D uncertain. Trimming removed 7 bases at V and 4 bases at J, with 14 bases between. This CDR3 is built from 15 residues. CDR3 protein: CASTHLLAGANVLTF. CDR3 in DNA: TGTGCCAGCACACACTTATTGGCAGGGGCCAACGTCCTGACTTTC.

The chain is built from TRBV2 and TRBJ2-5; no clear D gene. The CDR3 totals 17 residues. V lost 0 bases and J 3 bases, leaving 17 bases between the germline ends. The germline V gene encodes CDR1 SNHLY and CDR2 FYNNEI. DNA for the CDR3: TGTGCCAGCAGTGAAGCGCTTCTCGGTCTAGAAAAAGAGACCCAGTACTTC. Amino acids: CASSEALLGLEKETQYF.

This clonotype was seen many times. The chain joins TRBV3-1 to TRBJ2-1, with D perhaps TRBD2 (5 bases). Germline-derived CDR1 and CDR2 are LGHDT and YNNKEL (reference sequence). The CDR3 is 16 residues long. The V end was cut by 4 bases, the J end by 6 bases, with 19 bases between. The CDR3 DNA reads as TGTGCCAGCAGCCGATCCCCTGGGAGACTAAGCAATGAGCAGTTCTTC. Protein: CASSRSPGRLSNEQFF.

The chain combines TRBV7-9 with TRBJ2-7, with TRBD1 matching over 9 bases. The V gene end was trimmed by 8 bases and the J gene end by 0 bases; junction bases not matched to a gene: 5. The CDR3 is made up of 14 amino acids. Per germline, CDR1 SEHNR and CDR2 FQNEAQ (reference sequence). The CDR3 DNA reads TGTGCCAGCGGGGACAGGGCGAACTCCTACGAGCAGTACTTC. Translating gives CASGDRANSYEQYF.

The genes are TRBV4-1 and TRBJ2-2; D is perhaps TRBD1 (6 bases). The CDR3 is 16 residues long. The V gene lost 3 bases and the J gene lost 5 bases, with 16 bases spanning the gap. Per germline, CDR1 MGHRA and CDR2 YSYEKL. The CDR3 DNA reads as TGCGCCAGCAGCCATATACTACAGGGTGAGACCGGGGAGCTGTTTTTT. Encoded protein: CASSHILQGETGELFF.